These 32 T cell receptor beta chains share one sample of origin, sequenced in a study of cytomegalovirus exposure and HLA in healthy donors. The PCR employed 60 Vbeta primers together with 13 Jbeta primers. Some clones are missing from TCRdb's copy, which holds only in-frame ones; the method was immunoSEQ multiplex PCR. The sample carries some 130,000 clones, less than 65% recorded once. The sequencing sample was made of PBMCs. The receptor source for this set is a man between 40 and 49 years old in good health and CMV-seropositive.

This clone was seen a single time. The rearrangement uses TRBV19 and TRBJ1-4; 8 bases map to TRBD1. The V and J ends lost 4 bases and 5 bases, in that order; junction bases with no gene match: 6. The CDR3 is made up of 15 amino acids. Germline V gene sequence: CDR1 LNHDA, CDR2 SQIVND (reference sequence). The CDR3 here is CASSTGGGSNEKLFF. CDR3 sequence (DNA): TGTGCCAGTAGTACAGGGGGCGGGTCGAATGAAAAACTGTTTTTT. Drawing the rest from reference TRBV19 and TRBJ1-4, the complete variable domain is DGGITQSPKYLFRKEGQNVTLSCEQNLNHDAMYWYRQDPGQGLRLIYYSQIVNDFQKGDIAEGYSVSREKKESFPLTVTSAQKNPTAFYLCASSTGGGSNEKLFFGSGTQLSVL.

This clone was observed a few times. V is TRBV6-5 and J is TRBJ1-1, with TRBD1 as a possible D gene (6 bases). Germline assignment: CDR1 MNHEY and CDR2 SVGAGI. This CDR3 spans 13 amino acids. Trimming cost V 4 bases and J 10 bases, with 16 bases left between them. CDR3 DNA sequence: TGTGCCAGCAGTTTCGCGTGGGAGGGGGGAGCTTTCTTT. Translating gives CASSFAWEGGAFF.

The gene calls are TRBV29-1 and TRBJ1-3; D ambiguous. Trimming took off 4 bases at V and 0 bases at J, with 13 bases between the two ends. The CDR3 is 15 residues long. Germline V CDR1 and CDR2: SQVTM, ANQGSEA. The CDR3 here is CSVGGSDYSGNTIYF. Written as DNA, the CDR3 is TGCAGCGTTGGCGGGTCGGACTACTCTGGAAACACCATATATTTT. The full variable domain, with the rest looked up from reference TRBV29-1 and TRBJ1-3, is SAVISQKPSRDICQRGTSLTIQCQVDSQVTMMFWYRQQPGQSLTLIATANQGSEATYESGFVIDKFPISRPNLTFSTLTVSNMSPEDSSIYLCSVGGSDYSGNTIYFGEGSWLTVV.

J is TRBJ2-7 and V is TRBV5-4; D is possibly TRBD1 (7 bases). Trimming took 1 base from V and 3 from J, leaving 14 bases between them. Germline CDR1 SGHNT, CDR2 YYREEE (reference sequence). This CDR3 region has 15 residues. CDR3 residues: CASSLSRDSHYEQYF. CDR3 nucleotide sequence: TGTGCCAGCAGCTTGTCGCGGGACAGTCACTACGAGCAGTACTTC.

This clone was observed a handful of times. The DNA for the CDR3 is TGTGCCAGCAGCTTAGGAATTAGAACGCGGTATAATTCACCCCTCCACTTT. It codes for CASSLGIRTRYNSPLHF. The chain links TRBV11-2 to TRBJ1-6; D unclear. The CDR3 has 17 residues. Germline CDR1 and CDR2: SGHAT and FQNNGV. With 1 base removed from V and 4 bases from J, the gap between germline ends came to 14 bases.

This clone occurred a few times. V is TRBV6-5 and J is TRBJ2-7; possibly TRBD1 for D (6 bases). This CDR3 spans 15 amino acids. The germline V gene encodes CDR1 MNHEY and CDR2 SVGAGI. V was trimmed by 3 bases and J by 1 base, leaving 13 bases between them. CDR3 amino acids: CASSYSRGGSYEQYF. The CDR3 nucleotides are TGTGCCAGCAGTTATTCCAGGGGCGGGTCCTACGAGCAGTACTTC.

The chain has TRBV27 and TRBJ1-1; 7 positions match TRBD1. J lost 1 base, V lost 6 bases, and 11 bases had no gene match. The CDR3 is 16 residues long. Germline CDR1 reads MNHEY; CDR2 reads SMNVEV (reference sequence). The DNA for the CDR3 is TGTGCCAGCAGCCTCCTAAGAGAGGGGGCGAACACTGAAGCTTTCTTT. This codes for CASSLLREGANTEAFF.

The chain is built from TRBV23-1 and TRBJ1-1; a weak D match, TRBD1 (6 bases). TRBV23-1 qualifies as an ORF whose function is uncertain. CDR3 length: 17 residues. The ends were cut back, 3 bases at V and 0 bases at J, with 17 bases in the middle. As DNA, the CDR3 is TGCGCCAGCAGTCACCCGGGGGGCCATTGTATGAACACTGAAGCTTTCTTT. This translates into CASSHPGGHCMNTEAFF.

The rearrangement joins TRBV28 to TRBJ2-7; TRBD1 aligns across 9 bases. Germline assignment: CDR1 MDHEN and CDR2 SYDVKM. Germline trimming cut 2 bases from V and 4 bases from J; bases unmatched to any gene: 9. This CDR3 is built from 16 residues. In DNA form, the CDR3 reads TGTGCCAGCAGTTTACTTACCGGGACAGGGAGTTACGAGCAGTACTTC. This translates into CASSLLTGTGSYEQYF.

V usage is TRBV5-1 and J usage is TRBJ2-2; 8 nucleotides align to TRBD2. The CDR3 length is 16 residues. After removal of 5 bases from V and 2 bases from J, the junction contained 8 bases not matched to a gene. From germline, CDR1 is SGHRS and CDR2 YFSETQ. CDR3: CASRLYSGTNTGELFF. For the CDR3, the DNA is TGCGCCAGCAGATTATATAGCGGGACAAACACCGGGGAGCTGTTTTTT.

V and J are TRBV11-2 and TRBJ1-1; D gene unclear. Trimming removed 7 bases from V and 1 base from J, with 13 bases in between. The CDR3 length is 14 residues. Germline V gene data show CDR1 as SGHAT and CDR2 as FQNNGV. DNA for the CDR3: TGTGCCAGCACCAGTCTCCCGAAGAACACTGAAGCTTTCTTT. It yields the protein CASTSLPKNTEAFF. Based on the CDR3 plus reference TRBV11-2 and TRBJ1-1, the full variable domain is EAGVAQSPRYKIIEKRQSVAFWCNPISGHATLYWYQQILGQGPKLLIQFQNNGVVDDSQLPKDRFSAERLKGVDSTLKIQPAKLEDSAVYLCASTSLPKNTEAFFGQGTRLTVV.

The V and J genes are TRBV4-2 and TRBJ1-6; TRBD1 might be the D (6 bases). The CDR3 totals 13 residues. Germline V CDR1 and CDR2: LGHNA, YNFKEQ. V was clipped by 4 bases and J by 6 bases, with 7 bases between them. The CDR3 DNA is TGTGCCAGCAGCCCGGACAGTAATTCACCCCTCCACTTT. It translates to CASSPDSNSPLHF.

This sequence joins TRBV2 and TRBJ1-1, with a possible D match to TRBD1 (6 bases). CDR1 is SNHLY, CDR2 FYNNEI, per germline. This CDR3 spans 16 amino acids. The V end was cut by 7 bases, the J end by 1 base, with 19 bases between. CDR3 sequence reads: CASKPRETGTNTEAFF. The CDR3 DNA is TGTGCCAGCAAACCAAGGGAGACAGGCACGAACACTGAAGCTTTCTTT.

This clone has just a few counts. CDR3 bases: TGTGCCAGCTCGTGGGCAGAAGCTTTCTTT. Translating gives CASSWAEAFF. The chain combines TRBV2 with TRBJ1-1; D gene uncertain. The CDR3 consists of 10 residues. Germline assignment: CDR1 SNHLY and CDR2 FYNNEI. Trimming removed 8 bases from V and 8 bases from J, with 9 bases in between.

This CDR3 reads CASSSHPRQGGGYTF. The DNA for the CDR3 is TGTGCCAGCAGTTCCCATCCCAGACAGGGCGGTGGCTACACCTTC. This chain joins TRBV28 and TRBJ1-2, with 7 positions matching TRBD1. The ends lost 4 bases at V and 7 bases at J; junction bases unmatched: 12. Germline V gene sequence: CDR1 MDHEN, CDR2 SYDVKM. This CDR3 region has 15 residues.

This rearrangement joins TRBV27 to TRBJ2-7; 9 bases align to TRBD1. J gave up 1 base and V 5 bases, and 9 bases lay outside the gene matches. The CDR3 spans 16 residues. The germline gives CDR1 MNHEY, CDR2 SMNVEV (reference sequence). The CDR3 protein is CASSGPGTGISYEQYF. CDR3 nucleotide sequence: TGTGCCAGCAGTGGACCCGGGACAGGGATTTCCTACGAGCAGTACTTC.

The J gene is TRBJ1-6, the V gene TRBV5-1; maybe TRBD1 (6 bases). Per the germline V gene, CDR1 is SGHRS and CDR2 is YFSETQ. This CDR3 has 14 residues. The V gene lost 4 bases and the J gene lost 9 bases, with 14 bases spanning the gap. CDR3 sequence: CASSLETGLSPLHF. DNA of the CDR3: TGCGCCAGCAGCCTAGAGACAGGTCTTTCACCCCTCCACTTT. The full variable domain, in which reference TRBV5-1 and TRBJ1-6 provide the parts outside the CDR3, is KAGVTQTPRYLIKTRGQQVTLSCSPISGHRSVSWYQQTPGQGLQFLFEYFSETQRNKGNFPGRFSGRQFSNSRSEMNVSTLELGDSALYLCASSLETGLSPLHFGNGTRLTVT.

This chain uses TRBV7-9 with TRBJ1-1, with a weak D call TRBD1 (5 bases). Per germline, CDR1 SEHNR and CDR2 FQNEAQ (reference sequence). The V end lost 1 base, the J end lost 4 bases, and 10 bases lay between the germline ends. The CDR3 loop spans 14 amino acids. The CDR3 loop reads CASSLVRGSTEAFF. The CDR3 nucleotides read TGTGCCAGCAGCTTAGTCCGGGGGAGCACTGAAGCTTTCTTT.

This clone was counted between two and nine times. The J gene is TRBJ2-3, the V gene TRBV19; no clear D. The CDR3 is 14 amino acids. Between the trimmed V and J ends, which lost 5 bases and 0 bases, there was a span of 9 bases. Germline lookup yields CDR1 LNHDA and CDR2 SQIVND (reference sequence). CDR3 nucleotide sequence: TGTGCCAGTAGTTGGGTGGAGAGCACAGATACGCAGTATTTT. This sequence encodes CASSWVESTDTQYF.

Details on this clone: This CDR3 is also generated by other DNA sequences in the sample. The chain recombines TRBV7-2 with TRBJ1-5; weak D call: TRBD1 (5 bases). Germline-derived CDR1 and CDR2 are SGHTA and FQGNSA. This CDR3 comprises 14 residues. Trimming cost V 1 base and J 5 bases, with 9 bases left between them. Here the CDR3 reads CASSLGGGDQPQHF. The CDR3 nucleotides are TGTGCCAGCAGCTTAGGGGGGGGAGATCAGCCCCAGCATTTT.

The chain is built from TRBV5-4 and TRBJ2-7; unclear D gene. V lost 3 bases, J lost 2 bases, and 9 bases lay in between. The CDR3 is 13 residues long. Germline V gives CDR1 SGHNT, CDR2 YYREEE (reference sequence). The CDR3 sequence: CASSSGSTYEQYF. Here the CDR3 DNA reads TGTGCCAGCAGCTCCGGGTCCACCTACGAGCAGTACTTC.

The V and J genes are TRBV10-3 and TRBJ2-1; TRBD2 matches 10 bases. Germline CDR1 and CDR2: ENHRY and SYGVKD. CDR3 length: 14 amino acids. J gave up 7 bases and V 7 bases, and 7 bases lay outside the gene matches. The CDR3 spells CAIKGTSEQNEQFF. The CDR3 bases are TGTGCCATCAAGGGGACTAGCGAGCAGAATGAGCAGTTCTTC.

CDR3 region: CAWNSGRADTQYF. The CDR3 DNA follows: TGTGCCTGGAATAGCGGGAGAGCGGATACGCAGTATTTT. J is TRBJ2-3 and V is TRBV30, with TRBD2 matching over 9 bases. This CDR3 is built from 13 residues. V gave up 4 bases and J gave up 6 bases; unmatched junction bases: 5. The germline V gene has CDR1 GTSNPN and CDR2 SVGIG (reference sequence).

This clone has just a few counts. The gene calls are TRBV10-1 and TRBJ2-7, with D perhaps TRBD2 (6 bases). Trimming stripped 8 bases from V and 3 bases from J, with 20 bases between. Per germline, CDR1 WNHNN and CDR2 SYGVQD (reference sequence). The CDR3 runs 15 residues. The CDR3 region is CASGLAAPEGYEQYF. The CDR3 nucleotides are TGCGCCAGCGGGTTAGCGGCCCCCGAGGGCTACGAGCAGTACTTC.

This clone has a single count. CDR3 nucleotides: TGCGCCAGCAGCTGGGGACAGGGGGCTGAGCAGTATTTT. Amino acids: CASSWGQGAEQYF. This rearrangement joins TRBV5-1 to TRBJ2-3, with 12 bases identical to TRBD1. CDR1 SGHRS and CDR2 YFSETQ come from the germline V gene. CDR3 length equals 13 residues. J lost 11 bases, V lost 3 bases, and 4 bases had no gene match.

This sequence joins TRBV10-3 and TRBJ2-3; 9 nucleotides line up with TRBD1. V shed 1 base and J 1 base; nucleotides not matched to a gene: 3. The length of the CDR3 is 16 residues. CDR1 and CDR2 (germline): ENHRY, SYGVKD. CDR3 in DNA: TGTGCCATCAGTGAGTGGGACAGGGTGGGCACAGATACGCAGTATTTT. As protein: CAISEWDRVGTDTQYF.

This chain links TRBV6-5 with TRBJ2-7; 7 nucleotides line up with TRBD1. The CDR3 totals 14 residues. Trimming at V came to 6 bases and at J to 2 bases, leaving 7 bases not matched to a gene. CDR1 and CDR2 from the germline V gene are MNHEY and SVGAGI. CDR3 sequence: CASSLGGMTYEQYF. The CDR3 DNA is TGTGCCAGCAGCCTAGGGGGCATGACCTACGAGCAGTACTTC.

The V call is TRBV10-3, the J call TRBJ2-7; 9 bases line up with TRBD1. Trimming took 6 bases from V and 1 from J; bases not matched to a gene: 4. Germline CDR1 ENHRY, CDR2 SYGVKD. The CDR3 runs 14 residues. This CDR3 is CAISPGQGSYEQYF. CDR3 coding DNA: TGTGCCATCAGCCCGGGACAGGGTTCCTACGAGCAGTACTTC.

This clone was detected a few times. The V and J genes are TRBV11-2 and TRBJ2-7; 7 positions match TRBD2. Germline CDR1 and CDR2: SGHAT and FQNNGV. The trim removed 5 bases at V and 3 bases at J, leaving 7 bases unmatched. The CDR3 runs 14 residues. DNA for the CDR3: TGTGCCAGCAGCCAAGCGGGGCCCTTCTACGAGCAGTACTTC. Protein product: CASSQAGPFYEQYF.

The chain combines TRBV10-3 with TRBJ1-1; D gene unclear. This CDR3 is built from 14 residues. CDR1 is ENHRY, CDR2 SYGVKD, per germline. The ends were cut back, 1 base at V and 5 bases at J, with 11 bases in the middle. CDR3 in amino acids: CAISEFDTRTEAFF. The DNA of the CDR3 is TGTGCCATCAGTGAGTTTGACACGAGAACTGAAGCTTTCTTT.

The rearrangement uses TRBV6-6 and TRBJ2-1, with 10 bases matching TRBD1. The CDR3 is made up of 14 amino acids. Germline V gives CDR1 MNHNY, CDR2 SVGAGI (reference sequence). The V segment lost 2 bases and the J segment 6 bases; nucleotides outside the gene matches: 1. The CDR3 protein is CASSYGTGVNEQFF. The CDR3 DNA reads as TGTGCCAGCAGTTACGGGACAGGGGTCAATGAGCAGTTCTTC.

The gene calls are TRBV7-3 and TRBJ2-3; 8 bases match TRBD1. With 1 base clipped from V and 5 bases from J, the junction kept 8 bases outside the gene matches. Germline CDR1 SGHTA, CDR2 FQGTGA. This CDR3 has 16 residues. This chain's CDR3 is CASSLMGRGHGDTQYF. As DNA, the CDR3 is TGTGCCAGCAGCTTAATGGGCAGGGGGCATGGAGATACGCAGTATTTT.